The entry that follows covers one T cell receptor (beta chain) sequence. Some clones are missing from TCRdb's copy, which holds only in-frame ones; the method was immunoSEQ multiplex PCR. The sample records approximately 140,000 clones, around 83% being singletons. The record originates from a study of blood T cell repertoires in COVID-19. V gave up 3 bases and J gave up 7 bases, with 13 bases separating them. Germline loops: CDR1 SQVTM, CDR2 ANQGSEA. This CDR3 is 13 amino acids long. Sequencing was carried out using peripheral blood. This chain joins TRBV29-1 and TRBJ2-1, with D possibly being TRBD1 (5 bases). The source is a man aged 35-49 years with active or convalescent COVID-19. The CDR3 sequence: CSVDKGPRNEQFF. CDR3 nucleotides: TGCAGCGTTGATAAGGGGCCAAGGAATGAGCAGTTCTTC.